This T cell receptor beta chain appears in the sequencing data of a study of T cells in Graves' hyperthyroidism and ophthalmopathy. Study overall: Pretreatment peripheral blood was obtained at initial diagnosis.

Graves' hyperthyroidism showing no ophthalmopathy progression within 18 months was considered stable. Diagnostic assessment was based on clinical symptoms, serum thyroxine and TRAb, thyroid ultrasound and orbital computed tomography. The source material, RNA transcripts, was used to amplify TCR beta CDR3 regions. During a first-round RT-PCR of the TCR CDR3, the HTBI primer set was used. Each CDR3 protein is one row after TCRdb ran MiXCR on the multiplex PCR reads. Of 300,000 or so distinct CDR3 sequences in the sample, approximately 18% were seen once. The clonotype was recovered from a woman aged 45-65 years with Graves' hyperthyroidism. What was sequenced was blood.

The CDR3: CSVAAMGNSNYGYTF. Written as DNA, the CDR3 is TGCAGCGTTGCGGCGATGGGGAACTCTAACTATGGCTACACCTTC. The chain recombines TRBV29-1 with TRBJ1-2; no firm D call. Germline values: CDR1 SQVTM, CDR2 ANQGSEA. CDR3 length: 15 amino acids. With 4 bases removed from V and 0 bases from J, the gap between germline ends came to 15 bases.